This passage covers 3 T cell receptor beta chains from one sample sequenced in a study of naive and memory T cell subsets (dated by TCRdb to the late 2010s). The library was obtained by UMI-ligation and nested PCR. Sequenced on an Illumina MiSeq. The beta constant-region primer was an equimolar mix of two oligonucleotides covering both TRBC1 and TRBC2. Four rounds of PCR were used to amplify ligated cDNA, with nested alpha and beta constant-region primers being used together with the SP2 primer. The raw public reads went through TCRdb reprocessing: fastp at Q25, MiXCR clone calling, in-frame beta chains kept. Identical CDR3 protein sequences are pooled into one entry, listed with their most common genes and DNA. Counted in this sample were 95,000 to 150,000 distinct CDR3 sequences; 35% to 40% of them appeared once. Approximately 0.9% of the sample comes from the top ten. The sample taken for sequencing was central memory CD4+ T cells from blood. The cell subset or site label of this sample denotes: central memory, CD45RA- CD27+. These receptors all come from a human donor in good health.

This clonotype was seen only a few times. This chain connects TRBV28 to TRBJ2-7, with 13 bases identical to TRBD2. The V gene end was trimmed by 2 bases and the J gene end by 2 bases; junction bases not matched to a gene: 6. Germline CDR1 is MDHEN and CDR2 is SYDVKM. The CDR3 totals 17 residues. The CDR3 DNA is TGTGCCAGCAGTTTAACTAGCGGGAGGGTTGATGCCTACGAGCAGTACTTC. It codes for CASSLTSGRVDAYEQYF. The variable domain in full, completed from reference TRBV28 and TRBJ2-7, reads DVKVTQSSRYLVKRTGEKVFLECVQDMDHENMFWYRQDPGLGLRLIYFSYDVKMKEKGDIPEGYSVSREKKERFSLILESASTNQTSMYLCASSLTSGRVDAYEQYFGPGTRLTVT.

This clonotype was picked up one time. A much larger clone differs by one base, so this may be a read error. This chain connects TRBV20-1 to TRBJ2-7, with 11 bases that match TRBD2. The CDR3 totals 14 residues. V shed 4 bases, J shed 7 bases, and the junction held 9 bases outside the gene matches. In germline, CDR1 is DFQATT, CDR2 SNEGSKA (reference sequence). As DNA, the CDR3 is TGCAGTGCTACCCAACTAGCGGGAGTGAGTGAGCAGTACTTC. Protein sequence: CSATQLAGVSEQYF.

CDR3 protein: CASQRYTEAFF. For the CDR3, the DNA is TGTGCCAGCCAGAGATACACTGAAGCTTTCTTT. The V gene is TRBV11-2, the J gene TRBJ1-1, with D hard to call. CDR1 is SGHAT and CDR2 is FQNNGV in the germline V gene. Trimming pared 8 bases from V and 3 bases from J, leaving 7 bases between. The CDR3 runs 11 residues.